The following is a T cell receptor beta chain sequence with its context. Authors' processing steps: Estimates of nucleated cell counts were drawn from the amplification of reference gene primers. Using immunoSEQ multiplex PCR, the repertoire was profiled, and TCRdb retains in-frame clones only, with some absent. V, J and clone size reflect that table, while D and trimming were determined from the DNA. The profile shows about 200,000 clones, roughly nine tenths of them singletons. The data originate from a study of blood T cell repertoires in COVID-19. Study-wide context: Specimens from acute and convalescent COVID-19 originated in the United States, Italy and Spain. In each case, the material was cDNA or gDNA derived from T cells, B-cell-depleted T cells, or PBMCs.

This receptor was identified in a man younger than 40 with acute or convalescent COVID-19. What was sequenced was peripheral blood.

The CDR3 coding sequence is TGTGCCAGCAGCGTAGTTCCGTCTAACCAAGAGACCCAGTACTTC. Amino acid sequence: CASSVVPSNQETQYF. The chain uses TRBV9 and TRBJ2-5, with D unclear. V shed 0 bases and J shed 0 bases, with 9 bases lying between them. The CDR3 runs 15 residues. Germline V gene lookup returns CDR1 SGDLS and CDR2 YYNGEE. The full variable domain, rest sourced from reference TRBV9 and TRBJ2-5, is DSGVTQTPKHLITATGQRVTLRCSPRSGDLSVYWYQQSLDQGLQFLIQYYNGEERAKGNILERFSAQQFPDLHSELNLSSLELGDSALYFCASSVVPSNQETQYFGPGTRLLVL.